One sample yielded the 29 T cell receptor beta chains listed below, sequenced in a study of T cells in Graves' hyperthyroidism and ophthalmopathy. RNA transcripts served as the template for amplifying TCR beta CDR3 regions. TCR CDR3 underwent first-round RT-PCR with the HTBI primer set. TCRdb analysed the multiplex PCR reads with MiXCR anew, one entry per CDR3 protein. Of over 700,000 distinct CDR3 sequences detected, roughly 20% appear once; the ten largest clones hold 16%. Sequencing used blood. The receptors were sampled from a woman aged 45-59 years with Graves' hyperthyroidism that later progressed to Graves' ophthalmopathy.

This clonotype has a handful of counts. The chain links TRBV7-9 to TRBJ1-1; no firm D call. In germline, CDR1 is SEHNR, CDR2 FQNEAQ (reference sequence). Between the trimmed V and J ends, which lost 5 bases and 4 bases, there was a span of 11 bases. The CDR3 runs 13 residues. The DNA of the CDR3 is TGTGCCAGCAGCATCCACCTGAGCACTGAAGCTTTCTTT. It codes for CASSIHLSTEAFF.

For the CDR3, the DNA is TGCGCCAGCAGCCAAGACCTTCGACAGACTAATTCACCCCTCCACTTT. The encoded protein is CASSQDLRQTNSPLHF. The V and J genes are TRBV4-1 and TRBJ1-6; the D gene is possibly TRBD1 (5 bases). CDR3 length equals 16 residues. The ends were cut back, 0 bases at V and 6 bases at J, with 12 bases in the middle. Germline lookup yields CDR1 MGHRA and CDR2 YSYEKL.

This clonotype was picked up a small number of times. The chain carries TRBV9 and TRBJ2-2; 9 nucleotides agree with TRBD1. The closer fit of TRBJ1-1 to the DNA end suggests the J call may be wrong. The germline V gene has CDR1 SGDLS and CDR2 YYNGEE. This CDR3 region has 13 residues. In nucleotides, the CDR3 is TGTGCCAGCAGCGTAGTTGACAGGGGGGGAGCTTTCTTT. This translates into CASSVVDRGGAFF.

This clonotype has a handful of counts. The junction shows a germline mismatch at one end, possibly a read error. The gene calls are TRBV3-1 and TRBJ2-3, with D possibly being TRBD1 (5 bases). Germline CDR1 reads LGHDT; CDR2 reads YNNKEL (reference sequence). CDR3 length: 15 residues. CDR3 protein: CASSQIREVTDAQYF. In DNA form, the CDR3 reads TGTGCCAGCAGCCAAATCAGGGAAGTGACAGATGCGCAGTATTTT.

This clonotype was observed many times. The CDR3 loop reads CASSLLDLPNTEAFF. The CDR3 DNA reads as TGTGCCAGCAGCCTATTGGACCTCCCGAACACTGAAGCTTTCTTT. The J gene is TRBJ1-1, the V gene TRBV7-2; D call uncertain. Per germline, CDR1 SGHTA and CDR2 FQGNSA. CDR3 length: 15 amino acids. V was cut by 5 bases and J by 1 base, with 14 bases left in between.

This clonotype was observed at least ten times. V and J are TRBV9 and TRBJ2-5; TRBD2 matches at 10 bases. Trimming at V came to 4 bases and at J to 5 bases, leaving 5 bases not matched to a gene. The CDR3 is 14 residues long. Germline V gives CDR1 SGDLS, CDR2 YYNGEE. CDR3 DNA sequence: TGTGCCAGCAGCCTAGCGGGGGTCCGGGAGACCCAGTACTTC. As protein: CASSLAGVRETQYF.

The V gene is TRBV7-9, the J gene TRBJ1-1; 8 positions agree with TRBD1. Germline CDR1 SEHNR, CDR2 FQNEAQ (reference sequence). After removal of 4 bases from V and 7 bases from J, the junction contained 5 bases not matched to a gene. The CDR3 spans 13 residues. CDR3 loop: CASSSTGVHEAFF. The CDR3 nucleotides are TGTGCCAGCAGCTCGACAGGGGTTCATGAAGCTTTCTTT.

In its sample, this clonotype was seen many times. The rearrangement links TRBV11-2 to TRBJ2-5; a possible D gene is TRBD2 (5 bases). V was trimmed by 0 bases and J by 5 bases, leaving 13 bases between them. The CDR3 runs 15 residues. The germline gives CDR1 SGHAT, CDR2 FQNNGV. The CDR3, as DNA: TGTGCCAGCAGCTTAGATGCGGGCCCCCACGAGACCCAGTACTTC. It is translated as CASSLDAGPHETQYF.

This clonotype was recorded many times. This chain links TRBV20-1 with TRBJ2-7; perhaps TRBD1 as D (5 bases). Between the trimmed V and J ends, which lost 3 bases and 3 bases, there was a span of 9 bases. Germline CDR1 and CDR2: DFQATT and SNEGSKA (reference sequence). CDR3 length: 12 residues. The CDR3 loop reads CSARWQGYEQYF. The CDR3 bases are TGCAGTGCTAGGTGGCAGGGCTACGAGCAGTACTTC.

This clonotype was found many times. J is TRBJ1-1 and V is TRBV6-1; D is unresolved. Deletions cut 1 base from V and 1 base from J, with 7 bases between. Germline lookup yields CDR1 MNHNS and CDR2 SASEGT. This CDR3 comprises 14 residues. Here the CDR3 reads CASSEDGGNTEAFF. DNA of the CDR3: TGTGCCAGCAGTGAAGACGGCGGGAACACTGAAGCTTTCTTT.

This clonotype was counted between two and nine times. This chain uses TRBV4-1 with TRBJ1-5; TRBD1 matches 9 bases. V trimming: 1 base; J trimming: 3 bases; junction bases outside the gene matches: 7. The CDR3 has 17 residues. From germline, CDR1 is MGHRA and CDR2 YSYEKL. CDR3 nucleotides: TGCGCCAGCAGCCAAGGCATAGGACAGGGGTACAATCAGCCCCAGCATTTT. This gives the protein CASSQGIGQGYNQPQHF.

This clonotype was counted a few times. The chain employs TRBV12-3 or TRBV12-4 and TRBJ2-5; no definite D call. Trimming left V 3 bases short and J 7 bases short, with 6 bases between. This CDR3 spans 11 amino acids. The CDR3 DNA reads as TGTGCCAGCAGTTTTAGCACGACCCAGTACTTC. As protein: CASSFSTTQYF.

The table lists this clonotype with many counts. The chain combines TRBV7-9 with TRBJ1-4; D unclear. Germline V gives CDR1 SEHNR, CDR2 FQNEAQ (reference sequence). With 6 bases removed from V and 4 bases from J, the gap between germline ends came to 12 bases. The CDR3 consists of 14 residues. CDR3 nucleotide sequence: TGTGCCAGCAGTCTCGCGGGATATAATGAAAAACTGTTTTTT. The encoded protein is CASSLAGYNEKLFF.

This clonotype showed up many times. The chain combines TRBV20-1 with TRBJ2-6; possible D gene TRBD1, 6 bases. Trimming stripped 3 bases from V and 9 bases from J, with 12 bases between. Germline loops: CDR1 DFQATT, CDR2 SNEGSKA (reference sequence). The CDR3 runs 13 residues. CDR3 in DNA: TGCAGTGCTAGTTATTACAGGGACAACGTCCTGACTTTC. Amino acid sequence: CSASYYRDNVLTF.

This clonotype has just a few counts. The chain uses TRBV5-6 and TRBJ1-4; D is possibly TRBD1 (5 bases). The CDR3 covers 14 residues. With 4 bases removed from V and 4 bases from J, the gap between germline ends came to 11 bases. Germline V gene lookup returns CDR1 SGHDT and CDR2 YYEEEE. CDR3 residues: CASSTDRRNEKLFF. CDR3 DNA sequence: TGTGCCAGCAGCACCGACAGACGTAATGAAAAACTGTTTTTT.

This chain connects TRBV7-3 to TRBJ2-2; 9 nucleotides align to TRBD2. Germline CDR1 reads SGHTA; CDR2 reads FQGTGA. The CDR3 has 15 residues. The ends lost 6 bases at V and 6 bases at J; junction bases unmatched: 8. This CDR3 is CASRRSGGPPGELFF. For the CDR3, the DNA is TGTGCCAGCAGAAGGAGCGGGGGGCCTCCCGGGGAGCTGTTTTTT.

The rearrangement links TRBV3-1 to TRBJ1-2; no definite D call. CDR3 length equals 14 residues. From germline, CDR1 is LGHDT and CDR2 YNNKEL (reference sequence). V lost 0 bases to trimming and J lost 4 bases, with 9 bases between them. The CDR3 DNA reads TGTGCCAGCAGCCAAGATCCGACCATCTATGGCTACACCTTC. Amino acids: CASSQDPTIYGYTF.

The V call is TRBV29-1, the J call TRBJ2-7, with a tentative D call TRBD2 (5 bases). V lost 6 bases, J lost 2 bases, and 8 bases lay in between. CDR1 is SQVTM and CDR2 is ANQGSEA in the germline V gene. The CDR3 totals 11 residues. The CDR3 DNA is TGCAGCGTAAAGAGGGCCTACGAGCAGTACTTC. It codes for CSVKRAYEQYF.

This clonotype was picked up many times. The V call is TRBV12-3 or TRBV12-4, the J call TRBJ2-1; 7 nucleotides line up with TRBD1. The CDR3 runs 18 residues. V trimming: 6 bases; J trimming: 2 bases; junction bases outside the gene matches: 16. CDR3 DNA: TGTGCCAGCAGGAGCTACAAAATAGGGACAGCTACCTACAATGAGCAGTTCTTC. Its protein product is CASRSYKIGTATYNEQFF.

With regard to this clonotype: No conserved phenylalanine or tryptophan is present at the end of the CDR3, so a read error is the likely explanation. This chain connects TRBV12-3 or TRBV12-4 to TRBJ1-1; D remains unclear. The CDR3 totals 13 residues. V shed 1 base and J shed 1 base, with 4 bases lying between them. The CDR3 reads CASSLGSNTEAFL. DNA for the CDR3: TGTGCCAGCAGTTTAGGCTCGAACACTGAAGCTTTCCTT.

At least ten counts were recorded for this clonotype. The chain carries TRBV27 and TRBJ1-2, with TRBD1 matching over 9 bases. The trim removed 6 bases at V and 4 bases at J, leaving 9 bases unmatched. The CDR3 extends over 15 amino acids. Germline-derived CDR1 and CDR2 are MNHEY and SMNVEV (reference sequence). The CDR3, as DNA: TGTGCCAGCAGCCCAACAGGGGGCGGTGGCTATGGCTACACCTTC. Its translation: CASSPTGGGGYGYTF.

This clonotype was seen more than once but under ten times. The CDR3 sequence: CASSQFANTEAFF. The CDR3 DNA sequence: TGTGCCAGCAGCCAATTCGCGAACACTGAAGCTTTCTTT. The J gene is TRBJ1-1, the V gene TRBV3-1; D ambiguous. V lost 2 bases and J 1 base, leaving 5 bases between the germline ends. Germline lookup yields CDR1 LGHDT and CDR2 YNNKEL (reference sequence). This CDR3 is 13 amino acids long.

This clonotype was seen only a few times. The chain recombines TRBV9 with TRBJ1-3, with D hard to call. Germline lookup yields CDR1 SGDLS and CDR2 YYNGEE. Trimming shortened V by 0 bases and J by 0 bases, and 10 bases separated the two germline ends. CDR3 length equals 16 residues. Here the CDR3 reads CASSVEGRSSGNTIYF. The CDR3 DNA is TGTGCCAGCAGCGTAGAAGGACGCAGCTCTGGAAACACCATATATTTT.

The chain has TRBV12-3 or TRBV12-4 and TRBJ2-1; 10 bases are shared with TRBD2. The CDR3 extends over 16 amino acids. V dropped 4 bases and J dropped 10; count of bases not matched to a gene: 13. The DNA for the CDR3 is TGTGCCAGCAGTTCGGGCTCCGGGACTAGCGTCGGCGAGCAGTTCTTC. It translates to CASSSGSGTSVGEQFF.

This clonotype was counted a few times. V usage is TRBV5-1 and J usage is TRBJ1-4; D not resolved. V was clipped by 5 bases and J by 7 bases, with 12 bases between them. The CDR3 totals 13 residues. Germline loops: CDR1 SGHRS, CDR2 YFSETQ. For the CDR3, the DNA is TGCGCCAGCAGAACCCCCGAGGGTGAAAAACTGTTTTTT. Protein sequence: CASRTPEGEKLFF.

The CDR3 sequence is CASSQLQGSYNSPLHF. The CDR3 coding sequence is TGTGCCAGCAGCCAGTTACAGGGCTCCTATAATTCACCCCTCCACTTT. This chain links TRBV3-1 with TRBJ1-6; weak D call: TRBD1 (6 bases). The CDR3 loop spans 16 amino acids. The V gene's germline CDR1 is LGHDT and CDR2 YNNKEL (reference sequence). Trimming left V 3 bases short and J 0 bases short, with 9 bases between.

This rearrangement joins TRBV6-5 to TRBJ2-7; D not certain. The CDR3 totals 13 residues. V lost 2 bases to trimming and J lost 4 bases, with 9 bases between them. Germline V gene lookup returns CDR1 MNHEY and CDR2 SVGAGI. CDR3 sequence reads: CASSYGPEYEQYF. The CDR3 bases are TGTGCCAGCAGTTACGGCCCAGAGTACGAGCAGTACTTC.

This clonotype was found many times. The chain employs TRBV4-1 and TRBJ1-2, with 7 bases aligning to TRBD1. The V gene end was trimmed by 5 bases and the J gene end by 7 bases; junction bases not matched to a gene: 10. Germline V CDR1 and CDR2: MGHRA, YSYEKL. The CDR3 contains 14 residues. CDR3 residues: CASSTHPGGSGYTF. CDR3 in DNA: TGCGCCAGCAGCACCCATCCAGGGGGAAGTGGCTACACCTTC.

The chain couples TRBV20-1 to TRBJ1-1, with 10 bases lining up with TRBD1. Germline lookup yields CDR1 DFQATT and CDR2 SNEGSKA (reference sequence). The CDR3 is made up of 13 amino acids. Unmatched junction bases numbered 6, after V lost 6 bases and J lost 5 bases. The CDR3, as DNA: TGCAGTGCACGACAGGGGGCGATAACTGAAGCTTTCTTT. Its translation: CSARQGAITEAFF.